These T cell receptor beta chains were read from a single sample in a study of T cell responses to AZD1222 COVID-19 vaccine. Repertoires were generated with immunoSEQ multiplex PCR, while TCRdb's copy carries only in-frame clones and drops some. In the table there are around 130,000 clones, about 89% of which are singletons. The source was peripheral blood, collected on day 0 of AZD1222 vaccination. These receptors were obtained from an adult in good health. Each CDR3 is given with its conserved first and last residue. D genes are given only for firm matches. For some rows the clone size is stated as once, few or many, or as a class when expanded; others skip it.

cdr3_aa,cdr3_nt,j_call,v_call,d_call,clone_size
CASSEAGRADTQYF,TGTGCCAGCAGTGAAGCCGGCCGGGCAGATACGCAGTATTTT,TRBJ2-3,TRBV6-1,NA,NA
CATSSWTASGGYTF,TGTGCCACCAGCAGCTGGACGGCCTCGGGCGGCTACACCTTC,TRBJ1-2,TRBV15,NA,once
CSVGQVNTEAFF,TGCAGCGTTGGACAGGTGAACACTGAAGCTTTCTTT,TRBJ1-1,TRBV29-1,NA,NA
CASSSPRPYNEQFF,TGTGCCAGCAGTTCTCCGCGCCCCTACAATGAGCAGTTCTTC,TRBJ2-1,TRBV27,NA,NA
CASSIQAEMNTEAFF,TGTGCCAGCAGCATACAGGCCGAGATGAACACTGAAGCTTTCTTT,TRBJ1-1,TRBV5-5,NA,NA
CASSFYPSYEQYF,TGTGCCAGCAGTTTCTACCCCTCCTACGAGCAGTACTTC,TRBJ2-7,TRBV27,NA,once
CASIADSITEAFF,TGTGCCAGCATAGCCGATTCGATCACTGAAGCTTTCTTT,TRBJ1-1,TRBV12-3/TRBV12-4,NA,NA
CASRVGQGGDTQYF,TGCGCCAGCAGAGTGGGACAGGGAGGAGATACGCAGTATTTT,TRBJ2-3,TRBV5-1,TRBD1,NA
CASSNGPLYGYTF,TGTGCCAGCAGTAACGGTCCCCTCTATGGCTACACCTTC,TRBJ1-2,TRBV27,NA,NA
CASSMWQGLGGNTIYF,TGTGCCAGTAGTATGTGGCAGGGCCTTGGGGGAAACACCATATATTTT,TRBJ1-3,TRBV19,NA,NA
CASGAIGVETQYF,TGCGCCAGCGGCGCCATTGGCGTGGAGACCCAGTACTTC,TRBJ2-5,TRBV5-1,NA,NA
CASSQTGQPQHF,TGTGCCAGCAGTCAGACAGGCCAGCCCCAGCATTTT,TRBJ1-5,TRBV12-3/TRBV12-4,NA,NA
CASSLDPRATQGDYGYTF,TGTGCCAGCAGCTTGGACCCCCGCGCGACTCAAGGAGACTATGGCTACACCTTC,TRBJ1-2,TRBV5-5,NA,NA
CASRGTGANVLTF,TGTGCCAGCCGAGGCACTGGGGCCAACGTCCTGACTTTC,TRBJ2-6,TRBV9,NA,NA
CASSLAGAPRAFF,TGTGCCAGCAGCTTAGCAGGGGCCCCTCGAGCTTTCTTT,TRBJ1-1,TRBV7-2,NA,NA
CASRDRSTYEQYF,TGTGCCAGCCGGGACAGATCAACCTACGAGCAGTACTTC,TRBJ2-7,TRBV19,TRBD1,NA
CASSLGTDPDTQYF,TGCGCCAGCAGCTTGGGAACCGATCCTGATACGCAGTATTTT,TRBJ2-3,TRBV5-1,NA,NA
CAISGGTSGRIGETDTQYF,TGTGCCATCAGTGGGGGGACTAGCGGGAGGATCGGGGAAACAGATACGCAGTATTTT,TRBJ2-3,TRBV10-3,TRBD2,NA
CASSQESGQGVSGYTF,TGTGCCAGCAGCCAAGAATCGGGACAGGGGGTGAGTGGCTACACCTTC,TRBJ1-2,TRBV4-2,TRBD1,NA